The T cell receptor (beta chain) under discussion was sequenced for a study of blood T cell repertoires in COVID-19. About the study: Collection of acute and convalescent COVID-19 samples took place in the United States, Italy and Spain.

Original handling: Estimation of nucleated cell counts was performed using reference gene primer amplification. Clones were sequenced by immunoSEQ multiplex PCR, and TCRdb holds only the in-frame ones, with some missing. D and trimming come from the DNA, and the V and J calls and clone size come from that table. Among about 80,000 clones listed, around nine tenths were seen once. The CDR3 has 16 residues. The V gene end was trimmed by 2 bases and the J gene end by 0 bases; junction bases not matched to a gene: 4. Germline loops: CDR1 SGHRS, CDR2 YFSETQ. The TCR comes from a woman aged 80 or over with active or convalescent COVID-19. Material for sequencing was peripheral blood. The gene calls are TRBV5-1 and TRBJ2-1, with 8 bases matching TRBD2. The CDR3 protein is CASSFLSGSSYNEQFF. The CDR3 region has the DNA TGCGCCAGCAGCTTCCTAAGCGGGAGCTCCTACAATGAGCAGTTCTTC.